This T cell receptor beta chain was captured by sequencing in a study of blood T cell repertoires in COVID-19. TCRdb's copy holds only in-frame clones and misses some; the assay was immunoSEQ multiplex PCR. This sample has more than 200,000 clones, with over 75% found just once. Looked up from germline, CDR1 is SQVTM and CDR2 is ANQGSEA. This CDR3 has 13 residues. The V end was cut by 1 base, the J end by 2 bases, with 9 bases between. Which cohort a participant joined came from the clinical history participants gave. Exposed study participants had met a COVID-19 case within 2 weeks before entry. The clonotype was recovered from a woman in her 30s who had been exposed to COVID-19. The sequenced material came from PBMCs or T cells enriched from blood (not recorded which). The chain joins TRBV29-1 to TRBJ2-7; possible D gene TRBD1, 6 bases. The CDR3 region is CSVEVGTPYEQYF. In DNA form, the CDR3 reads TGCAGCGTTGAAGTCGGGACACCCTACGAGCAGTACTTC.